The present entry profiles one T cell receptor (beta chain) with its context. One end of the junction is discordant with germline, which a read error may explain. These data are taken from a study of shared clonotypes between healthy human individuals. The assay was immunoSEQ multiplex PCR, and TCRdb's table has in-frame clones only and misses some. Of approximately 1,000,000 clones listed, 75% to 85% are singletons. Germline V gives CDR1 MNHNS, CDR2 SASEGT. The CDR3 is 13 residues long. Material for sequencing was memory CD4+ T cells from PBMCs. The subset: CD45RA-negative fraction. The sequence was collected from a young man in good health. Some clones in this sample may be carry-over from other donors' samples. The chain is built from TRBV6-1 and TRBJ2-7, with D maybe TRBD2 (6 bases). The CDR3 protein is CASSDNGEGRDEF. The DNA of the CDR3 is TGTGCCAGCAGTGACAATGGTGAGGGGCGGGACGAATTC.